This is a list of T cell receptor beta chains from one sample in a study of response to subunit inactivated influenza vaccine. TCRdb independently ran MiXCR on the RT-PCR reads; one entry per CDR3 protein. This table holds 450,000 to 600,000 distinct CDR3 sequences, less than 10% found once. The sequenced sample was PBMCs from blood, obtained less than 30 months after vaccination. All receptors derive from a man between 50 and 70 years old who received an inactivated influenza vaccine. The CDR3 runs from the conserved cysteine through the conserved F or W. The D gene is left open where the match is weak. Clone size, where shown, is once, few, many, or a class for clones that have expanded.

V gene,D gene,J gene,clone size,CDR3 DNA,CDR3 protein
TRBV5-5,TRBD1,TRBJ2-7,few,TGTGCCAGCAGCCAAACTACCCTACCGGGACAGCACTTC,CASSQTTLPGQHF
TRBV28,-,TRBJ2-2,many,TGTGCCAGCGTCCAGCAGAACACCGGGGAGCTGTTTTTT,CASVQQNTGELFF
TRBV7-9,TRBD1,TRBJ2-1,-,TGTGCCAGCAGCTTAGCGAGGGACAGCCACAATGAGCAGTTCTTC,CASSLARDSHNEQFF
TRBV29-1,-,TRBJ2-7,-,TGCAGCGTGCAGACGGGTACCTACGAGCAGTACTTC,CSVQTGTYEQYF
TRBV24-1,-,TRBJ2-1,many,TGTGCCACCAGTGATTTACACGGGGAGAACTACAATGAGCAGTTCTTC,CATSDLHGENYNEQFF
TRBV7-6,TRBD2,TRBJ2-3,few,TGTGCCAGCAGTCCAACTAGCGGGAGTGCAGATACGCAGTATTTT,CASSPTSGSADTQYF
TRBV7-9,-,TRBJ1-4,few,TGTGCCAGCAGCTTAGCTAGTGAAAAACTGTTTTTT,CASSLASEKLFF
TRBV12-3/TRBV12-4,-,TRBJ2-4,many,TGTGCCAGCAGTTTTTTTGACAAAAACATTCAGTACTTC,CASSFFDKNIQYF
TRBV24-1,-,TRBJ2-1,many,TGTGCCACCAGTGATTTAGAACTTTACAATGAGCAGTTCTTC,CATSDLELYNEQFF
TRBV12-3/TRBV12-4,-,TRBJ2-2,many,TGTGCCAGCAGTTTAGGGGATCTTCTCGGGGAGCTGTTTTTT,CASSLGDLLGELFF
TRBV20-1,TRBD2,TRBJ2-1,-,TGCAGTGCTAGCGGACTAGCGGGGACCAGCTCCTACAATGAGCAGTTCTTC,CSASGLAGTSSYNEQFF
TRBV7-2,-,TRBJ2-5,many,TGTGCCAGCAGCTTGGGCAGGGGATTAGAGACCCAGTACTTC,CASSLGRGLETQYF
TRBV18,-,TRBJ2-7,-,TGTGCCAGCTCACCAGGGACGCGGGAGCAGTACTTC,CASSPGTREQYF
TRBV12-3/TRBV12-4,-,TRBJ1-5,few,TGTGCCAGCAGTCCTGGGCCCGGGTCCAATCAGCCCCAGCATTTT,CASSPGPGSNQPQHF
TRBV20-1,TRBD2,TRBJ2-1,few,TGCAGTGCTCCTAGCGGGGGGGCGAGAAATGAGCAGTTCTTC,CSAPSGGARNEQFF